The present T cell receptor (beta chain) was sequenced within a study of CD8 T cells in Susac syndrome. Study-level findings and limits: TCR sequencing and HLA analysis covered a relatively small number of individuals.

Random hexamers were used to reverse transcribe an amount of about 0.45 to 1 ug RNA. Multiplex immunoSEQ PCR targeted 54 Vbeta and 13 Jbeta TCR beta segments. In TCRdb, the immunoSEQ multiplex PCR reads were re-called with MiXCR into one record per CDR3 protein. The sample lists around 130,000 distinct CDR3 sequences, about 95% occurring once. CDR3 length: 17 amino acids. The germline V gene has CDR1 SNHLY and CDR2 FYNNEI. Between the trimmed V and J ends, which lost 4 bases and 0 bases, there was a span of 13 bases. As regards this clonotype: Its cognate antigen is unknown.

Controls were drawn from healthy donors and were matched for age and sex. TEMRA cells were enriched by FACS, while CD8+ and CD4+ T cells were obtained through a negative isolation that was performed magnetically. The rearrangement links TRBV2 to TRBJ2-6; D is ambiguous. The TCR originated in a human donor in good health. Sequencing input: CD4+ T cells from PBMCs. Here the CDR3 DNA reads TGTGCCAGCAGTGTCCGAGGAGCGTCCTCTGGGGCCAACGTCCTGACTTTC. Translating gives CASSVRGASSGANVLTF.